The rows below give T cell receptor beta chains drawn from one sample of a study of cytotoxic CD8 clonotypes in ibrutinib-treated CLL. The data were produced by immunoSEQ multiplex PCR, yet TCRdb's version contains in-frame clones alone and is incomplete. Of 65,000 to 80,000 clones listed, roughly 80% are singletons. The starting material was PBMCs, obtained after 24 months of ibrutinib treatment. The source is a human donor with chronic lymphocytic leukemia. The CDR3 runs from the conserved cysteine through the conserved F or W. The order of the fields is CDR3 length, D gene, V gene, clone size, J gene, CDR3 DNA, CDR3 protein. D genes are given only for firm matches. Some rows mark clone size as missing; the rest say once, few, many or name a class of expanded clone.

17	TRBD1	TRBV5-1	.	TRBJ1-4	TGCGCCAGCAGTCCCGGGACAGGGCCCCCCGGGGATGAAAAACTGTTTTTT	CASSPGTGPPGDEKLFF
16	TRBD1	TRBV2	few	TRBJ1-1	TGTGCCAGCAGTGAAAGGGACAGGGGAGTGAACACTGAAGCTTTCTTT	CASSERDRGVNTEAFF
16	.	TRBV6-5	.	TRBJ1-1	TGTGCCAGCAGTTTTATCGGGGCCCATGGGAACACTGAAGCTTTCTTT	CASSFIGAHGNTEAFF
15	TRBD2	TRBV28	.	TRBJ2-1	TGTGCCAGCAGTGCCGGGACTAGCGGCTACAATGAGCAGTTCTTC	CASSAGTSGYNEQFF
13	.	TRBV7-3	.	TRBJ1-1	TGTGCCAGCAAACTCCGGGACGGAACTGAAGCTTTCTTT	CASKLRDGTEAFF
16	.	TRBV2	few	TRBJ2-3	TGTGCCAGCAGTGCCCCGGGCTTACAAAACACAGATACGCAGTATTTT	CASSAPGLQNTDTQYF
15	TRBD1	TRBV11-2	.	TRBJ2-7	TGTGCCAGCAGCTCAAGTGGGACAGGGCCCTACGAGCAGTACTTC	CASSSSGTGPYEQYF
15	TRBD2	TRBV6-1	.	TRBJ2-1	TGTGCCAGCGGGAAAGTAGCGGGAGAGATTAATGAGCAGTTCTTC	CASGKVAGEINEQFF
15	TRBD2	TRBV27	.	TRBJ2-4	TGTGCCAGCAAGCGGGAGGGCCGGGGCAAAAACATTCAGTACTTC	CASKREGRGKNIQYF
14	.	TRBV2	.	TRBJ1-5	TGTGCCAGCAGTGTGCAGGGCTCGAATCAGCCCCAGCATTTT	CASSVQGSNQPQHF
15	TRBD1	TRBV6-1	.	TRBJ1-2	TGTGCCAGCAGTGAGGGAGAGGACAGGACGGGTGGGTGCACCTTC	CASSEGEDRTGGCTF
16	.	TRBV6-6	.	TRBJ1-2	TGTGCCAGCATTTACTCCCGGGACGTGATCTACTATGGCTACACCTTC	CASIYSRDVIYYGYTF
13	.	TRBV11-2	.	TRBJ2-7	TGTGCCAGCAGCGTGGGCCGGGGAGGCGAGCAGTACTTC	CASSVGRGGEQYF
14	TRBD1	TRBV7-3	.	TRBJ2-1	TGTGCCAGCAGCCCTATGACAGGGAGTAATGAGCAGTTCTTC	CASSPMTGSNEQFF
20	.	TRBV10-3	.	TRBJ2-3	TGTGCCATCAGTGGGATGGCAGGGGCACGCCGGGTTGGTGCCACAGATACGCAGTATTTT	CAISGMAGARRVGATDTQYF
16	TRBD2	TRBV4-2	.	TRBJ2-1	TGTGCCAGCAGCCAAATCGGACTAGCGGACTACAATGAGCAGTTCTTC	CASSQIGLADYNEQFF
12	.	TRBV18	once	TRBJ2-7	TGTGCCAGCTCACCAATAACCCGCGAGCAGTACTTC	CASSPITREQYF
12	.	TRBV6-5	few	TRBJ2-2	TGTGCCAGCAGTTACAGGACCGGGGAGCTGTTTTTT	CASSYRTGELFF
14	.	TRBV5-4	.	TRBJ2-2	TGTGCCAGCAACTCATTTCAGATCCCCGGGGAGCTGTTTTTT	CASNSFQIPGELFF
15	.	TRBV5-8	.	TRBJ2-7	TGTGCCAGCAGCTTGGTTGGTGAGAGCTCCTACGAGCAGTACTTC	CASSLVGESSYEQYF
16	.	TRBV7-9	once	TRBJ2-3	TGTGCCAGCAGCTTCTCCTCGTGGCAGAACACAGATACGCAGTATTTT	CASSFSSWQNTDTQYF
16	.	TRBV15	few	TRBJ2-5	TGTGCCACCAGCAGGACCGACCAACAGGATGGGGAGACCCAGTACTTC	CATSRTDQQDGETQYF
13	.	TRBV7-9	.	TRBJ2-7	TGTGCCAGCAGCTTAGTCGGATTCCACGAGCAGTACTTC	CASSLVGFHEQYF
15	TRBD1	TRBV4-3	once	TRBJ2-1	TGCGCCAGCAGCCAGGACAGGGGGCTGTGGAATGAGCAGTTCTTC	CASSQDRGLWNEQFF
16	TRBD2	TRBV4-1	.	TRBJ2-7	TGCGCCAGCAGCCAAGGAGGACCGGGCGGGAGGGGCGAGCAGTACTTC	CASSQGGPGGRGEQYF
17	.	TRBV19	once	TRBJ2-1	TGTGCCAGTAGTTCAATGATAGGGGGTGGGACCTACAATGAGCAGTTCTTC	CASSSMIGGGTYNEQFF
11	.	TRBV2	.	TRBJ2-1	TGTGCTACAATAAGGGACCTCAAGGAGTTCTTC	CATIRDLKEFF
16	TRBD2	TRBV7-8	.	TRBJ2-1	TGTGCCAGCAGCTTAGGTCAAGCGGGAGCATCCAATGAGCAGTTCTTC	CASSLGQAGASNEQFF
13	.	TRBV19	few	TRBJ1-1	TGTGCCAGTAGTATAGGGAGACTCTCTGAAGCTTTCTTT	CASSIGRLSEAFF
14	.	TRBV6-6	few	TRBJ2-3	TGTGCCAGCAGTGCTGATCTCCCGCCAGATACGCAGTATTTT	CASSADLPPDTQYF
16	.	TRBV19	once	TRBJ1-1	TGTGCCAGTAGTAAAACAGGGAGGCACTTTAACACTGAAGCTTTCTTT	CASSKTGRHFNTEAFF
15	TRBD2	TRBV4-2	.	TRBJ2-7	TGTGCCAGCAGCCAAGGACTAGCGGGAGGCTACGAGCAGTACTTC	CASSQGLAGGYEQYF
13	TRBD2	TRBV15	few	TRBJ2-5	TGTGCCACCGCGACGGGGGGTCAAGAGACCCAGTACTTC	CATATGGQETQYF
15	.	TRBV6-1	.	TRBJ2-3	TGTGCCAGCAGTGAGGCCAGGGGAGTAACAGATACGCAGTATTTT	CASSEARGVTDTQYF
13	TRBD2	TRBV7-6	.	TRBJ2-5	TGTGCCAGCAGCAAACTAGCGGGAGAGACCCAGTACTTC	CASSKLAGETQYF
12	TRBD1	TRBV6-5	.	TRBJ2-3	TGTGCCAGCAGTGAGACAGGGATAGGGCAGTATTTT	CASSETGIGQYF
15	TRBD1	TRBV7-8	.	TRBJ1-2	TGTGCCAGCAGCCTCGGACAGGGAGCGAGTAGTGGCTACACCTTC	CASSLGQGASSGYTF
13	.	TRBV6-5	.	TRBJ1-2	TGTGCCAGCACCTTGGGGAGTTACTATGGCTACACCTTC	CASTLGSYYGYTF
18	.	TRBV2	few	TRBJ1-4	TGTGCCAGCAGTGTTACAGCTGAAGAGCTCGCAACTAATGAAAAACTGTTTTTT	CASSVTAEELATNEKLFF
13	.	TRBV2	.	TRBJ1-2	TGTGCCAGCACCGGTGACAGTAAGGATGGCTACACCTTC	CASTGDSKDGYTF
14	.	TRBV6-5	.	TRBJ2-5	TGTGCCAGTGGGGACTCCCGAACCCAAGAGACCCAGTACTTC	CASGDSRTQETQYF
20	.	TRBV13	.	TRBJ1-4	TGTGCCAGCAGCTTATTACGGGTGGTTGGGGAGAAGGCAACTAATGAAAAACTGTTTTTT	CASSLLRVVGEKATNEKLFF